Each of the 10 T cell receptor beta chains below was sequenced from the same sample in a study of human T cells and chemical hapten exposure. TCRdb re-derived calls from the RACE reads in MiXCR, one entry per CDR3 protein. The data show fewer than 350,000 distinct CDR3 sequences, 7.5% to 9% seen once. Time point in this sample: pre-sensitization, week 0. As for treatment: therapeutic diphenylcyclopropenone sensitization with weekly scalp DPC. The sequenced sample was whole blood, obtained in connection with sensitization to the hapten diphenylcyclopropenone (DPC). The receptor source for this set is a man aged 18 to 29 with alopecia areata. Some clones in this sample may be carry-over from other donors' samples.

The table lists this clonotype with a few counts. This rearrangement joins TRBV20-1 to TRBJ1-5, with 7 nucleotides matching TRBD1. The CDR3 extends over 12 amino acids. Germline values: CDR1 DFQATT, CDR2 SNEGSKA (reference sequence). J gave up 5 bases and V 3 bases, and 1 base lay outside the gene matches. The CDR3 nucleotides read TGCAGTGCTAGGGACAGGCATCAGCCCCAGCATTTT. The encoded protein is CSARDRHQPQHF.

This clonotype was observed a handful of times. V and J are TRBV7-2 and TRBJ1-5; maybe TRBD1 (5 bases). The V and J ends lost 4 bases and 4 bases respectively, with 17 bases between them. Germline V gene sequence: CDR1 SGHTA, CDR2 FQGNSA. The CDR3 covers 16 residues. As DNA, the CDR3 is TGTGCCAGCAGCTCCCCTGAGGCAGGGAGGAATCAGCCCCAGCATTTT. Amino acids: CASSSPEAGRNQPQHF.

This clonotype was counted between two and nine times. The DNA for the CDR3 is TGTGCCAGCAGTTACTCGCAGACACCCGGATACTCACCCCTCCACTTT. Translation gives CASSYSQTPGYSPLHF. J is TRBJ1-6 and V is TRBV6-6; D is unclear. Trimming left V 0 bases short and J 10 bases short, with 16 bases between. The CDR3 has 16 amino acids. The germline V gene encodes CDR1 MNHNY and CDR2 SVGAGI (reference sequence).

This clonotype was counted at least ten times. This rearrangement joins TRBV7-2 to TRBJ2-3; TRBD1 is a possible D gene (6 bases). The CDR3 sequence is 14 residues long. Between the trimmed V and J ends, which lost 5 bases and 1 base, there was a span of 10 bases. Germline-derived CDR1 and CDR2 are SGHTA and FQGNSA. CDR3 nucleotides: TGTGCCAGCAGCGTACAGGGTCGCACAGATACGCAGTATTTT. Encoded protein: CASSVQGRTDTQYF.

The V gene is TRBV19, the J gene TRBJ2-2, with 8 bases fitting TRBD1. Germline CDR1 is LNHDA and CDR2 is SQIVND (reference sequence). J was trimmed by 5 bases and V by 5 bases; bases with no gene match: 7. The CDR3 is 15 residues long. CDR3 DNA: TGTGCCAGTAGTTCCCCGGGACAGGTTACCGGGGAGCTGTTTTTT. Amino acid sequence: CASSSPGQVTGELFF. The variable domain in full, with the rest retrieved from reference TRBV19 and TRBJ2-2, is DGGITQSPKYLFRKEGQNVTLSCEQNLNHDAMYWYRQDPGQGLRLIYYSQIVNDFQKGDIAEGYSVSREKKESFPLTVTSAQKNPTAFYLCASSSPGQVTGELFFGEGSRLTVL.

The sample holds a few counts of this clonotype. This chain joins TRBV6-5 and TRBJ1-6, with D possibly being TRBD1 (6 bases). CDR3 size: 16 residues. V was clipped by 2 bases and J by 2 bases, with 10 bases between them. Germline CDR1 MNHEY, CDR2 SVGAGI. CDR3 coding DNA: TGTGCCAGCAGTTACGAGGGGGGCACCTATAATTCACCCCTCCACTTT. Its translation: CASSYEGGTYNSPLHF.

This clonotype was detected a few times. CDR3 loop: CASSLSGEDTQYF. The CDR3 region has the DNA TGCGCCAGCAGCTTGTCTGGGGAAGATACGCAGTATTTT. The rearrangement links TRBV5-1 to TRBJ2-3, with D unclear. CDR1 is SGHRS, CDR2 YFSETQ, per germline. Trimming shortened V by 1 base and J by 5 bases, and 8 bases separated the two germline ends. This CDR3 comprises 13 residues.

The chain carries TRBV6-5 and TRBJ2-3; D possibly uses TRBD1 or TRBD2 (5 bases each). The CDR3 extends over 13 amino acids. Germline CDR1 MNHEY, CDR2 SVGAGI. Trimming took off 6 bases at V and 5 bases at J, with 12 bases between the two ends. CDR3 sequence (DNA): TGTGCCAGCAGGGGGACGGGGCGAGATACGCAGTATTTT. The encoded protein is CASRGTGRDTQYF.

This clonotype occurred many times. The rearrangement uses TRBV7-3 and TRBJ2-5, with 9 bases aligning to TRBD1. Germline CDR1 reads SGHTA; CDR2 reads FQGTGA. Germline trimming cut 2 bases from V and 4 bases from J; bases unmatched to any gene: 5. The CDR3 length is 15 residues. The CDR3 region has the DNA TGTGCCAGCAGCTTATTGGGACAGGGAGGAGAGACCCAGTACTTC. This gives the protein CASSLLGQGGETQYF. Combining the CDR3 with reference TRBV7-3 and TRBJ2-5 gives the whole variable domain GAGVSQTPSNKVTEKGKYVELRCDPISGHTALYWYRQSLGQGPEFLIYFQGTGAADDSGLPNDRFFAVRPEGSVSTLKIQRTERGDSAVYLCASSLLGQGGETQYFGPGTRLLVL.

This clonotype occurred many times. V is TRBV27 and J is TRBJ2-7, with unresolved D. The CDR3 has 14 residues. Germline V gene lookup returns CDR1 MNHEY and CDR2 SMNVEV (reference sequence). With 2 bases removed from V and 4 bases from J, the gap between germline ends came to 12 bases. CDR3 protein: CASSLKPDGYEQYV. CDR3 nucleotides: TGTGCCAGCAGTTTAAAGCCGGACGGGTACGAGCAGTACGTC.